This T cell receptor (beta chain) was captured by sequencing in a study of CXCR3-negative and CXCR3-positive naive CD8 T cells. Study-wide results and limits: Relative to CXCR3-negative naive cells, CXCR3-positive naive cells had more hydrophobic TRB CDR3s.

The CDR3 is made up of 17 amino acids. Germline lookup yields CDR1 MGHRA and CDR2 YSYEKL. Turning to this clonotype: The antigen remains undetermined.

Each TRB cDNA library was prepared by 5' RACE (with UMI labels). TCRdb reprocessed the 5' RACE reads and reports one entry per CDR3 protein, with no DNA. The table lists about 70,000 distinct CDR3 sequences. Sequencing used naive CXCR3+ CD8+ T cells from blood. Described subset: CD45RO-CCR7+CD27+CD95- naive CD8+ T cells expressing CXCR3 (TNR3+). This chain links TRBV4-1 with TRBJ2-7; checking the TCRdb D call of TRBD1 is not possible without DNA. The clonotype originates from a human donor in good health. Some clones in this sample may be carry-over from other donors' samples. The chain's CDR3 is CASSIVVGVSAPYEQYF.